A single sample is the source of the 26 T cell receptor beta chains below, sequenced in a study of T cell repertoires in cytomegalovirus infection. Their target antigens are unknown. TCRdb analysed the reads with MiXCR anew, one entry per CDR3 protein. The repertoire holds about 160,000 distinct CDR3 sequences, with less than 25% as singletons. The sequencing used CD8+ T cells from cultured PBMCs, collected from culture after CMV antigen stimulation. These receptors came from a human donor in good health (CMV status not recorded). Some clones in this sample may be carry-over from other donors' samples.

This chain joins TRBV7-7 and TRBJ2-2; D perhaps matches TRBD1 (6 bases). The CDR3 contains 15 residues. Germline CDR1 and CDR2: SSHAT and FNYEAQ (reference sequence). V was trimmed by 5 bases and J by 4 bases, leaving 14 bases between them. The CDR3 loop is CASSPQGRPTGELFF. Written as DNA, the CDR3 is TGTGCCAGCAGCCCACAGGGCCGCCCCACCGGGGAGCTGTTTTTT.

This chain uses TRBV7-2 with TRBJ2-3; 8 positions agree with TRBD2. This CDR3 has 16 residues. V trimming: 3 bases; J trimming: 0 bases; junction bases outside the gene matches: 5. Germline V gene lookup returns CDR1 SGHTA and CDR2 FQGNSA. The CDR3 region has the DNA TGTGCCAGCAGCTTCCCGGGGGGGGGGAGCACAGATACGCAGTATTTT. The encoded protein is CASSFPGGGSTDTQYF.

The gene calls are TRBV2 and TRBJ2-3; D is ambiguous. The CDR3 sequence is 12 residues long. The V end was cut by 8 bases, the J end by 0 bases, with 6 bases between. Germline-derived CDR1 and CDR2 are SNHLY and FYNNEI. The CDR3 nucleotides read TGTGCCAGCGTCAGGAGCACAGATACGCAGTATTTT. Translation: CASVRSTDTQYF.

This clonotype has more than one count but fewer than ten. The rearrangement uses TRBV6-2 or TRBV6-3 and TRBJ2-4; the match to TRBD1 covers 7 bases. The germline V gene has CDR1 MNHEY and CDR2 SVGEGT. There are 16 residues in the CDR3. V dropped 5 bases and J dropped 0; count of bases not matched to a gene: 7. The CDR3 DNA is TGTGCCAGCAGTCAGGACAGGAGCCTAGCCAAAAACATTCAGTACTTC. Its protein product is CASSQDRSLAKNIQYF.

This clonotype appeared a few times. The chain is built from TRBV7-6 and TRBJ1-2; D not certain. From germline, CDR1 is SGHVS and CDR2 FNYEAQ. This CDR3 is built from 16 residues. Trimming cost V 6 bases and J 4 bases, with 21 bases left between them. CDR3 DNA sequence: TGTGCCAGCAGTCCACGCAAAAGGGCCGGTCTCTATGGCTACACCTTC. It yields the protein CASSPRKRAGLYGYTF. Using reference TRBV7-6 and TRBJ1-2 for the parts outside the CDR3, the full variable domain is GAGVSQSPRYKVTKRGQDVALRCDPISGHVSLYWYRQALGQGPEFLTYFNYEAQQDKSGLPNDRFSAERPEGSISTLTIQRTEQRDSAMYRCASSPRKRAGLYGYTFGSGTRLTVV.

V and J are TRBV6-5 and TRBJ2-1, with 8 bases that match TRBD2. With 2 bases clipped from V and 4 bases from J, the junction kept 4 bases outside the gene matches. Germline values: CDR1 MNHEY, CDR2 SVGAGI. The CDR3 runs 15 residues. The CDR3 region is CASSYGQRGYNEQFF. The CDR3 coding sequence is TGTGCCAGCAGTTACGGCCAGCGGGGGTACAATGAGCAGTTCTTC.

The chain recombines TRBV6-6 with TRBJ2-1, with D unclear. This CDR3 region has 13 residues. The germline V and J ends were trimmed by 2 bases and 9 bases, with 11 bases remaining between them. Germline CDR1 and CDR2: MNHNY and SVGAGI (reference sequence). CDR3 region: CASSYGVKLEQFF. CDR3 in DNA: TGTGCCAGCAGTTACGGGGTAAAGCTTGAGCAGTTCTTC.

This chain joins TRBV27 and TRBJ2-3, with a possible D match to TRBD1 (5 bases). This CDR3 is 15 amino acids long. The V and J ends lost 4 bases and 5 bases respectively, with 16 bases between them. Germline V CDR1 and CDR2: MNHEY, SMNVEV (reference sequence). CDR3 loop: CASSSPVGPKDTQYF. The CDR3 DNA follows: TGTGCCAGCAGTTCCCCTGTGGGGCCTAAAGATACGCAGTATTTT.

The gene calls are TRBV6-1 and TRBJ2-6; 7 bases map to TRBD1. There are 19 residues in the CDR3. V lost 6 bases and J lost 0; bases outside the gene matches: 14. CDR1 and CDR2 (germline): MNHNS, SASEGT. CDR3 coding DNA: TGTGCCAGCAGACCCATTCCCGGGACAGCCCTCTCTGGGGCCAACGTCCTGACTTTC. It encodes CASRPIPGTALSGANVLTF.

The chain recombines TRBV7-9 with TRBJ1-2, with D uncertain. The V gene's germline CDR1 is SEHNR and CDR2 FQNEAQ (reference sequence). The CDR3 spans 12 residues. Trimming shortened V by 5 bases and J by 8 bases, and 12 bases separated the two germline ends. The CDR3 reads CASSPPGGGYTF. The DNA of the CDR3 is TGTGCCAGCAGCCCACCCGGCGGGGGCTACACCTTC. The full variable domain, its missing parts supplied by reference TRBV7-9 and TRBJ1-2, is DTGVSQNPRHKITKRGQNVTFRCDPISEHNRLYWYRQTLGQGPEFLTYFQNEAQLEKSRLLSDRFSAERPKGSFSTLEIQRTEQGDSAMYLCASSPPGGGYTFGSGTRLTVV.

As regards this clonotype: One end of the junction is discordant with germline, which a read error may explain. The rearrangement links TRBV20-1 to TRBJ1-6; no firm D call. The CDR3 is 17 residues long. Germline values: CDR1 DFQATT, CDR2 SNEGSKA (reference sequence). The CDR3 here is CSARELQRSSYNSPLHF. As DNA, the CDR3 is TGCAGTGCCAGAGAATTACAGCGTAGCTCCTATAATTCACCCCTCCACTTT.

The chain is built from TRBV29-1 and TRBJ2-7; tentatively, D is TRBD2 (6 bases). In germline, CDR1 is SQVTM, CDR2 ANQGSEA. V was clipped by 6 bases and J by 3 bases, with 15 bases between them. The CDR3 runs to 13 residues. The DNA for the CDR3 is TGCAGCGTCGCGGAGGGGAGATTCTACGAGCAGTACTTC. The encoded protein is CSVAEGRFYEQYF.

The V call is TRBV4-1, the J call TRBJ1-5; 7 nucleotides match TRBD1. CDR3 length equals 14 residues. Germline CDR1 MGHRA, CDR2 YSYEKL. J lost 6 bases, V lost 3 bases, and 5 bases had no gene match. The CDR3 region is CASSHLQGTQPQHF. The CDR3 bases are TGCGCCAGCAGCCACCTACAGGGGACTCAGCCCCAGCATTTT.

CDR3 loop: CASSIDRREAFF. The CDR3 nucleotides are TGTGCCAGCAGCATAGACAGGAGAGAAGCTTTCTTT. The chain employs TRBV7-2 and TRBJ1-1; TRBD1 might be the D (6 bases). The CDR3 extends over 12 amino acids. The V gene lost 5 bases and the J gene lost 8 bases, with 12 bases spanning the gap. Germline lookup yields CDR1 SGHTA and CDR2 FQGNSA.

The rearrangement joins TRBV6-2 or TRBV6-3 to TRBJ1-1; unclear D gene. V lost 6 bases to trimming and J lost 6 bases, with 11 bases between them. Germline assignment: CDR1 MNHEY and CDR2 SVGEGT. The CDR3 loop spans 12 amino acids. CDR3 sequence: CASSSGSPEAFF. As DNA, the CDR3 is TGTGCCAGCAGCTCCGGGAGTCCTGAAGCTTTCTTT.

This clonotype has only a few counts. The chain carries TRBV9 and TRBJ1-6; TRBD1 might be the D (6 bases). V shed 2 bases and J shed 6 bases, with 12 bases lying between them. CDR1 SGDLS and CDR2 YYNGEE come from the germline V gene. This CDR3 is 15 amino acids long. The chain's CDR3 is CASSVSGVGNSPLHF. CDR3 nucleotides: TGTGCCAGCAGCGTGTCAGGGGTCGGTAATTCACCCCTCCACTTT.

The gene calls are TRBV27 and TRBJ1-6, with D unresolved. Germline CDR1 reads MNHEY; CDR2 reads SMNVEV (reference sequence). CDR3 size: 14 residues. Trimming stripped 6 bases from V and 4 bases from J, with 10 bases between. Here the CDR3 reads CASRYGEYNSPLHF. CDR3 DNA: TGTGCCAGCAGATACGGGGAATATAATTCACCCCTCCACTTT.

This clonotype occurred a few times. The rearrangement links TRBV7-6 to TRBJ1-1, with unresolved D. CDR3 length: 13 amino acids. The germline V gene has CDR1 SGHVS and CDR2 FNYEAQ. Trimming removed 1 base at V and 5 bases at J, with 8 bases between. Here the CDR3 reads CASSLEKATEAFF. CDR3 coding DNA: TGTGCCAGCAGCTTAGAGAAAGCAACTGAAGCTTTCTTT.

This clonotype was detected only a few times. The chain recombines TRBV7-2 with TRBJ2-5, with TRBD2 matching over 8 bases. The germline gives CDR1 SGHTA, CDR2 FQGNSA. The CDR3 runs to 16 residues. V was clipped by 5 bases and J by 5 bases; unmatched bases: 13. In DNA form, the CDR3 reads TGTGCCAGCAGCCTAGACGGGGGGGGCCTATGGGAGACCCAGTACTTC. The encoded protein is CASSLDGGGLWETQYF.

This clonotype was detected only a few times. This chain links TRBV7-2 with TRBJ1-2; D is unclear. The CDR3 covers 12 residues. From germline, CDR1 is SGHTA and CDR2 FQGNSA. Trimming pared 1 base from V and 8 bases from J, leaving 8 bases between. The DNA for the CDR3 is TGTGCCAGCAGCTTAGGCAGGACGGGCTACACCTTC. Its translation is CASSLGRTGYTF.

V is TRBV7-9 and J is TRBJ1-2, with TRBD1 matching over 12 bases. CDR1 and CDR2 (germline): SEHNR, FQNEAQ (reference sequence). The CDR3 covers 15 residues. Trimming at V came to 1 base and at J to 6 bases, leaving 3 bases not matched to a gene. The CDR3 loop is CASSLVGQGADGYTF. The CDR3 DNA reads TGTGCCAGCAGCTTAGTGGGACAGGGGGCTGATGGCTACACCTTC.

This chain joins TRBV27 and TRBJ2-7; 9 nucleotides align to TRBD1. Germline assignment: CDR1 MNHEY and CDR2 SMNVEV (reference sequence). The ends lost 2 bases at V and 5 bases at J; junction bases unmatched: 7. This CDR3 comprises 15 residues. The CDR3 DNA is TGTGCCAGCAGTTTACCGGGACAGGGAATCGACGAGCAGTACTTC. This codes for CASSLPGQGIDEQYF.

The chain combines TRBV12-3 or TRBV12-4 with TRBJ1-3; D may be TRBD1 (5 bases). This CDR3 is 19 amino acids long. The V end was cut by 1 base, the J end by 0 bases, with 19 bases between. CDR3 sequence (DNA): TGTGCCAGCAGTTTAGTTGCTTTTTTGGGGGTAAACTCTGGAAACACCATATATTTT. Its translation: CASSLVAFLGVNSGNTIYF.

There are a few counts of this clonotype. The chain links TRBV12-3 or TRBV12-4 to TRBJ2-1; D remains unclear. This CDR3 has 14 residues. Trimming pared 3 bases from V and 5 bases from J, leaving 11 bases between. The CDR3: CASSFQVTHNEQFF. CDR3 bases: TGTGCCAGCAGTTTCCAGGTTACCCACAATGAGCAGTTCTTC.

This clonotype was observed a few times. CDR3 sequence (DNA): TGTGCCAGCAGTTATTACAGGTTGGACAATGAGCAGTTCTTC. Its translation: CASSYYRLDNEQFF. This chain joins TRBV11-2 and TRBJ2-1; TRBD1 might be the D (5 bases). The V gene's germline CDR1 is SGHAT and CDR2 FQNNGV. The V and J ends lost 6 bases and 5 bases respectively, with 14 bases between them. The CDR3 is made up of 14 amino acids.

This chain joins TRBV2 and TRBJ2-7, with D perhaps being TRBD1 or TRBD2 (5 bases each). The V gene's germline CDR1 is SNHLY and CDR2 FYNNEI. This CDR3 has 12 amino acids. The V end was cut by 5 bases, the J end by 3 bases, with 8 bases between. CDR3 bases: TGTGCCAGCAGTACTAGGGGCTACGAGCAGTACTTC. It yields the protein CASSTRGYEQYF.